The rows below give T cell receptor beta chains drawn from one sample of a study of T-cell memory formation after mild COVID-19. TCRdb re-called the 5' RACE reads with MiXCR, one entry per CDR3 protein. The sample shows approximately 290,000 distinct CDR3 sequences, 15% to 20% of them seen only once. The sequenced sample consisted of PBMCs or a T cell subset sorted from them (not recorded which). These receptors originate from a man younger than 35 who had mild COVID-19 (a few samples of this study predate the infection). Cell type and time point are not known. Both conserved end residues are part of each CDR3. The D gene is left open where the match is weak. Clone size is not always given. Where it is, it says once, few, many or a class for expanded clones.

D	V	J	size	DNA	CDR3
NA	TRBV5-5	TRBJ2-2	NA	TGTGCCAGCAGCAGAGACGGACAGTACACCGGGGAGCTGTTTTTT	CASSRDGQYTGELFF
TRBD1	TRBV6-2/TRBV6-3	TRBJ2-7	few	TGTGCCAGCAGTAACTGGGACAGGGGGCGTAGTATCCCCTACGAGCAGTACTTC	CASSNWDRGRSIPYEQYF
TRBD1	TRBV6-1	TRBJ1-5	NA	TGTGCCAGCAGTTCCGGACAGGGGGGAGGGCCCCAGCATTTT	CASSSGQGGGPQHF
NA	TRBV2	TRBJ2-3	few	TGTGCCAGCAGACCCCTTACACAGAGCAGGCAGTATTTT	CASRPLTQSRQYF
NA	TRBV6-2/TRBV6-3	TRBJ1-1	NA	TGTGCCAGCAGTTACAAGGGCCAAGAAGCTTTCTTT	CASSYKGQEAFF
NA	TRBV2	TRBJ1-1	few	TGTGCCAGAGGAGGGGACACTGAAGCTTTCTTT	CARGGDTEAFF
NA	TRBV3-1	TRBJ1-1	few	TGTGCCAGCAGCCCCATGGGTTCGTATGGCACTGAAGCTTTCTTT	CASSPMGSYGTEAFF
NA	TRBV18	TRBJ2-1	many	TGTGCCAGCTCACCACTGGGGGTGGGCGATGAGCAGTTCTTC	CASSPLGVGDEQFF
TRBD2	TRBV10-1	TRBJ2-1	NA	TGCGCCAGCAGTGAGGCGGGGGGGCACGGTGAGCAGTTCTTC	CASSEAGGHGEQFF
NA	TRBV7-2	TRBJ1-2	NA	TGTGCCAGCAGCTTAGAGGACAGATACTATGGCTACACCTTC	CASSLEDRYYGYTF
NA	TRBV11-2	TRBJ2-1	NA	TGTGCCAGCAGCCCGCGATCCCTGCAATACAATGAGCAGTTCTTC	CASSPRSLQYNEQFF
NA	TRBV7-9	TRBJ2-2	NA	TGTGCCAGCAGCACGGGCCGGAGGACCGGGGAGCTGTTTTTT	CASSTGRRTGELFF
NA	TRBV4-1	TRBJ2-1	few	TGCGCCAGCAGTCAAGCGACAGGCTACAATGAGCAGTTCTTC	CASSQATGYNEQFF
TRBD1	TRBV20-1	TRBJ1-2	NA	TGCAGTGCCATGACAGGGATGTTGAGAGGCTACACCTTC	CSAMTGMLRGYTF
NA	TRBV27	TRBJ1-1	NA	TGTGCCAGCAGAGGGACGGCCGGCACTGAAGCTTTCTTT	CASRGTAGTEAFF
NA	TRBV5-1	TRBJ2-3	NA	TGCGCCAGCAGCGAACAGGGGACTAGCACAGATACGCAGTATTTT	CASSEQGTSTDTQYF
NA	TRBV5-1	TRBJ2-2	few	TGCGCCAGCAGCGCAAGCGGTCCACCTAACACCGGGGAGCTGTTTTTT	CASSASGPPNTGELFF
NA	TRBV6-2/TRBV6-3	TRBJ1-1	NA	TGTGCCAGCAGACAAGTACCTTCAAGCAGGGTGGATGAAGCTTTCTTT	CASRQVPSSRVDEAFF
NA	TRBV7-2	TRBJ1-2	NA	TGTGCCAGCAGGCCCTCGGGGGCACTTAACTATGGCTACACCTTC	CASRPSGALNYGYTF
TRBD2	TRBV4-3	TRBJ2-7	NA	TGCGCCAGCAGCCGCCATTTAGCGGGGGGGACGATAATGTCCTACGAGCAGTACTTC	CASSRHLAGGTIMSYEQYF
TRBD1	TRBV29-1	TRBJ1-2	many	TGCAGCGTAGCCTGGACAGGGGGCTATGGCTACACCTTC	CSVAWTGGYGYTF
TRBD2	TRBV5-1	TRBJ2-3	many	TGTGCCAGCAGCCGGACTAGCGGCACAGATACGCAGTATTTT	CASSRTSGTDTQYF
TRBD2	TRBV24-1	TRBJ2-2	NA	TGTGCCACCAGTGACCCGGGACTAGCGGGGTATCTCGGGGAGCTGTTTTTT	CATSDPGLAGYLGELFF
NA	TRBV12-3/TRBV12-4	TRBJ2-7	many	TGTGCCAGCAGTTTTCGGACAGAAACGGGCTACGAGCAGTACTTC	CASSFRTETGYEQYF
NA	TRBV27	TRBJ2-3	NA	TGTGCCAGCAGTTTTCTGGGGGGCTCAGATACGCAGTATTTT	CASSFLGGSDTQYF
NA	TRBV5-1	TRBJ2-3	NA	TGCGCCAGCAGCTTGGCCTTTACGCAGTATTTT	CASSLAFTQYF
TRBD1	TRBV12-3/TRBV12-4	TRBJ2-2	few	TGTGCCAGCAGCCCTACAGGGGAAGGGACCGGGGAGCTGTTTTTT	CASSPTGEGTGELFF
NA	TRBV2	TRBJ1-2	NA	TGTGCCAGCAGCTACACGGACTTAACGGGCTACACCTTC	CASSYTDLTGYTF
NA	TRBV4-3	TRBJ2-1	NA	TGCGCCAGCAGCCAAGACGGCAGGGAACATGAGCAGTTCTTC	CASSQDGREHEQFF
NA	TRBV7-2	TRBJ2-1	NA	TGTGCCAGCAGCTCGGTGGCACAGCAGTTCTTC	CASSSVAQQFF
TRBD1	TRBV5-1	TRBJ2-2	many	TGCGCCAGCAGCTTACAGGGGATCACCGGGGAGCTGTTTTTT	CASSLQGITGELFF
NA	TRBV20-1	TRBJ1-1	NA	TGCAGTGCTAGGTCGGTGAACACTGAAGCTTTCTTT	CSARSVNTEAFF
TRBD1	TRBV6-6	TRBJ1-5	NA	TGTGCCAGCAGTGACAGGGGGCACGGGTATCAGCCCCAGCATTTT	CASSDRGHGYQPQHF
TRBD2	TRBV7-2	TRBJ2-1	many	TGTGCCAGCAGCTTTAAGGGACTATGGCAGTTCTTC	CASSFKGLWQFF
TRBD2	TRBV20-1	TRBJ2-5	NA	TGCAGTGCTAGAGACCCTAGCGGGGGATCTCAAGAGACCCAGTACTTC	CSARDPSGGSQETQYF
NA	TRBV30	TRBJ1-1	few	TGTGCCTGGAGTGTAGAGGCGTCAGCTTTCTTT	CAWSVEASAFF
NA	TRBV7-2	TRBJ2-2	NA	TGTGCCAGCAGCTTGATCGGGACATCTAAGACCGGGGAGCTGTTTTTT	CASSLIGTSKTGELFF
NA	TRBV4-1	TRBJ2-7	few	TGCGCCAGCAGCCAAAGGGTGTTAGGCGAGCAGTACTTC	CASSQRVLGEQYF
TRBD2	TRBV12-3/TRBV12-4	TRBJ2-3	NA	TGTGCCAGCAGTTCCATGGGCGGGGGTCGCACAGATACGCAGTATTTT	CASSSMGGGRTDTQYF
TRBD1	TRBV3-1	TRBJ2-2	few	TGTGCCAGCAGCGGGGCCGGGACAGTGAACACCGGGGAGCTGTTTTTT	CASSGAGTVNTGELFF
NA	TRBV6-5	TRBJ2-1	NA	TGTGCCAGCCGGGGTGGTTGGGGGAACAATGAGCAGTTCTTC	CASRGGWGNNEQFF
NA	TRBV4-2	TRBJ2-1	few	TGTGCCAGCAGCCAAGGGGCGGGGCGAGGCAATGAGCAGTTCTTC	CASSQGAGRGNEQFF
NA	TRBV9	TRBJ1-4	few	TGTGCCAGCAGCGTAGGAACGGGGTCGCGGGAAAAACTGTTTTTT	CASSVGTGSREKLFF
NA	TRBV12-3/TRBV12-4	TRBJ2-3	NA	TGTGCCAGCAGTTTAAGGGTCCCCTTATTGTTGGGGGCATCCACAGATACGCAGTATTTT	CASSLRVPLLLGASTDTQYF
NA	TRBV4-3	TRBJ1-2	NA	TGCGCCAGCAGCCAAGAGGAGGGATGGGACTATGGCTACACCTTC	CASSQEEGWDYGYTF
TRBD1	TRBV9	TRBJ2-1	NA	TGTGCCAGCAGCGTAGCTGGACAGGGAAAGGCTGAGCAGTTCTTC	CASSVAGQGKAEQFF
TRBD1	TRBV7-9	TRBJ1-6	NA	TGTGCCAGCAGCCCAGGACAGGCAAGGAATAATTCACCCCTCCACTTT	CASSPGQARNNSPLHF
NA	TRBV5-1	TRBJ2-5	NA	TGCGCCAGCAGCCTGGACTGGCGGGGCCAAGAGACCCAGTACTTC	CASSLDWRGQETQYF